The rows below give T cell receptor beta chains drawn from one sample of a study of regulatory T cells in long-lasting Graves disease. MiXCR was run by TCRdb on the multiplex PCR reads, yielding one entry per CDR3 protein. The table lists 620,000 or so distinct CDR3 sequences, approximately 15% of them singletons, with roughly 18% in the top ten. These data were also filed under a second study, of T cells in Graves' hyperthyroidism and ophthalmopathy.

The sample in question was peripheral blood mononuclear cells (PBMCs), obtained at new diagnosis, from a patient treated with antithyroid drugs. These receptors came from a woman aged 25-40 years with Graves disease. The CDR3 runs from the conserved cysteine through the conserved F or W. A D gene is named only where the DNA matches it firmly. Not all rows give a size; the values are once, few, many and, for expanded clones, a class.

j_gene | d_gene | v_gene | abundance | CDR3aa | CDR3nt
TRBJ2-2 | TRBD1 | TRBV19 | few | CASSQGAGTGELFF | TGTGCCAGTAGCCAGGGGGCGGGCACCGGGGAGCTGTTTTTT
TRBJ1-5 | . | TRBV2 | many | CASRAGEGGNQPQHF | TGTGCCAGCAGGGCAGGGGAGGGTGGCAATCAGCCCCAGCATTTT
TRBJ2-3 | TRBD2 | TRBV5-1 | . | CASKASGMFGTDTQYF | TGCGCCAGCAAGGCTAGCGGGATGTTCGGCACAGATACGCAGTATTTT
TRBJ2-2 | . | TRBV28 | many | CASSLQGSLAGELFF | TGTGCCAGCAGTTTGCAGGGAAGTTTAGCCGGGGAGCTGTTTTTT
TRBJ2-1 | . | TRBV24-1 | . | CATSDPLSGWDNEQFF | TGTGCCACCAGTGATCCCCTTTCTGGCTGGGACAATGAGCAGTTCTTC
TRBJ2-3 | . | TRBV15 | many | CATSRAGKSTDTQYF | TGTGCCACCAGCAGAGCCGGAAAGAGCACAGATACGCAGTATTTT
TRBJ1-3 | . | TRBV12-3/TRBV12-4 | few | CASSPIRESGNTIYF | TGTGCCAGCAGCCCCATCCGAGAGTCTGGAAACACCATATATTTT
TRBJ2-6 | . | TRBV7-2 | many | CASRRSGGLSGANVLTF | TGTGCCAGCCGAAGGTCTGGCGGCCTCTCTGGGGCCAACGTCCTGACTTTC
TRBJ1-2 | . | TRBV4-2 | few | CASSQDFVGNSNYGYTF | TGTGCCAGCAGCCAGGATTTTGTAGGGAATAGTAACTATGGCTACACCTTC
TRBJ2-7 | . | TRBV29-1 | few | CSAWGISYEQYF | TGCAGCGCCTGGGGCATCTCCTACGAGCAGTACTTC
TRBJ2-2 | . | TRBV11-2 | . | CASSQGVLTGELFF | TGTGCCAGCAGCCAAGGAGTATTGACCGGGGAGCTGTTTTTT
TRBJ2-5 | . | TRBV20-1 | many | CSAIRGTRTQETQYF | TGCAGTGCTATCCGAGGGACCAGAACTCAAGAGACCCAGTACTTC
TRBJ1-2 | . | TRBV28 | many | CASSLDGTNYGYTF | TGTGCCAGCAGTCTGGACGGCACTAACTATGGCTACACCTTC
TRBJ1-1 | TRBD1 | TRBV2 | many | CASREGQGGGMNTEAFF | TGTGCCAGCAGGGAGGGACAGGGAGGGGGTATGAACACTGAAGCTTTCTTT
TRBJ2-7 | . | TRBV5-1 | few | CASSLVVDSYEQYF | TGCGCCAGCAGCTTGGTTGTAGACTCCTACGAGCAGTACTTC
TRBJ1-1 | . | TRBV3-1 | many | CASSLGEGLTEAFF | TGTGCCAGCAGCCTGGGCGAGGGGTTGACTGAAGCTTTCTTT
TRBJ2-1 | . | TRBV4-1 | few | CASSQEKSEGSSYNEQFF | TGCGCCAGCAGCCAAGAGAAAAGCGAGGGAAGCTCCTACAATGAGCAGTTCTTC
TRBJ1-1 | . | TRBV7-2 | many | CASSLFGAGEAFF | TGTGCCAGCAGCTTGTTTGGTGCGGGAGAAGCTTTCTTT
TRBJ2-4 | . | TRBV7-9 | few | CASSLDRGDAKNIQYF | TGTGCCAGCAGCTTGGATCGAGGGGATGCCAAAAACATTCAGTACTTC
TRBJ2-1 | . | TRBV29-1 | many | CSVIGVWNEQFF | TGCAGCGTTATTGGGGTCTGGAACGAGCAGTTCTTC
TRBJ2-3 | . | TRBV29-1 | few | CSSYGAFTDTQYF | TGCAGCTCGTATGGGGCTTTCACAGATACGCAGTATTTT
TRBJ2-7 | TRBD1 | TRBV20-1 | many | CSASLGTGGYEQYF | TGCAGTGCTAGCCTTGGGACAGGGGGCTACGAGCAGTACTTC
TRBJ2-7 | . | TRBV7-2 | . | CASSTGPGGYEQYF | TGTGCCAGCAGCACGGGCCCCGGTGGGTACGAGCAGTACTTC
TRBJ2-4 | TRBD2 | TRBV7-9 | few | CASSLGATSGRPPNIQYF | TGTGCCAGCAGCTTAGGGGCCACTAGCGGGAGACCTCCAAACATTCAGTACTTC
TRBJ1-1 | TRBD1 | TRBV10-3 | few | CAISEGDRGGTEAFF | TGTGCCATCAGTGAGGGGGACAGGGGGGGCACTGAAGCTTTCTTT
TRBJ2-7 | . | TRBV6-5 | . | CASSSLWAYEQYF | TGTGCCAGCAGTTCCCTCTGGGCCTACGAGCAGTACTTC
TRBJ2-3 | . | TRBV27 | . | CASSFAETDFTDTQYF | TGTGCCAGCAGTTTTGCCGAGACGGATTTCACAGATACGCAGTATTTT
TRBJ2-1 | . | TRBV28 | many | CASSQRGGNEQFF | TGTGCCAGCAGTCAAAGGGGGGGAAATGAGCAGTTCTTC
TRBJ1-6 | . | TRBV20-1 | few | CSARPPNSPLHF | TGCAGTGCTAGACCCCCTAATTCACCCCTCCACTTT
TRBJ2-5 | . | TRBV3-1 | few | CASSQVTGSSQTQYF | TGTGCCAGCAGCCAAGTAACAGGGAGTTCACAGACCCAGTACTTC
TRBJ2-3 | TRBD2 | TRBV9 | few | CASTSGAPGDTQYF | TGTGCCAGCACTAGCGGGGCCCCGGGGGATACGCAGTATTTT
TRBJ1-4 | . | TRBV20-1 | once | CSAPTGLNEKLFF | TGCAGTGCCCCGACGGGACTCAATGAAAAACTGTTTTTT
TRBJ2-5 | TRBD1 | TRBV19 | few | CASSIRDRLTETQYF | TGTGCCAGTAGTATCCGGGACAGGTTGACGGAGACCCAGTACTTC
TRBJ1-6 | . | TRBV5-4 | . | CASSLAGRRDNSPLHF | TGTGCCAGCAGCTTGGCTGGCCGGAGGGATAATTCACCCCTCCACTTT
TRBJ2-5 | . | TRBV3-1 | . | CASSQDWRPQETQYF | TGTGCCAGCAGCCAAGATTGGAGACCCCAAGAGACCCAGTACTTC
TRBJ2-1 | TRBD2 | TRBV15 | . | CATSPKRPPGTSVNEQFF | TGTGCCACCAGCCCCAAAAGACCACCCGGGACTAGTGTCAATGAGCAGTTCTTC
TRBJ2-2 | TRBD1 | TRBV10-3 | few | CAISESSQGLVTGELFF | TGTGCCATCAGTGAGTCGTCACAGGGGTTGGTCACCGGGGAGCTGTTTTTT
TRBJ1-4 | TRBD1 | TRBV7-8 | . | CASSVDRDGYEKLFF | TGTGCCAGCAGCGTAGACAGGGATGGATATGAAAAACTGTTTTTT
TRBJ2-1 | . | TRBV27 | . | CASSFRGRPTGDDNEQFF | TGTGCCAGCAGTTTCCGAGGGCGCCCGACGGGCGACGACAATGAGCAGTTCTTC
TRBJ1-1 | . | TRBV19 | . | CASSIRVGSTEAFF | TGTGCCAGTAGTATTCGGGTAGGAAGCACTGAAGCTTTCTTT